This T cell receptor (beta chain) was identified in a study of T cell responses to AZD1222 COVID-19 vaccine. Sequenced by immunoSEQ multiplex PCR; TCRdb stores in-frame clones only, minus some. The sample carries 100,000 to 150,000 clones, about nine tenths recorded once. The CDR3 has 14 residues. V shed 8 bases, J shed 1 base, and the junction held 7 bases outside the gene matches. Germline V gene lookup returns CDR1 SGHTA and CDR2 FQGNSA. Regarding the study as a whole: Among the donors, most were white British and more were female, and clonal diversity was possibly underestimated. Unmutated variant regions are reportedly targeted by nearly half of spike-specific TCRs. Spike-specific TCR repertoires showed rising breadth and depth after two AZD1222 doses. With dominance at 160-218 and 743-854, vaccine-associated CD4 TCRs spanned spike.

On this clone: Its antigen is currently unknown.

Sequencing was performed on peripheral blood, taken on day 0 of MenACWY control vaccination. The clonotype originates from an adult in good health. The chain uses TRBV7-2 and TRBJ2-7; 8 bases match TRBD2. The CDR3, as DNA: TGTGCCAGCCTGAGCGGGAGTCCGTCCTACGAGCAGTACTTC. Translating it yields CASLSGSPSYEQYF.